Shown below are 17 T cell receptor beta chains from a single sample sequenced in a study of PD-L1 blockade in urothelial cancer. Some clones are missing from TCRdb's copy, which holds only in-frame ones; the method was immunoSEQ multiplex PCR. This sample has tens of thousands of clones; 75% to 90% occur once, and the top ten carry 1% to 1.5%. Documented time point: pretreatment peripheral blood. The sequenced sample was PBMCs, obtained around atezolizumab (anti-PD-L1) treatment. The receptors derive from a man aged 45-65 years with urothelial cancer.

In its sample, this clone was seen a few times. The chain recombines TRBV15 with TRBJ1-1, with no clear D. There are 15 residues in the CDR3. Germline CDR1 is LNHNV and CDR2 is YYDKDF (reference sequence). Trimming stripped 0 bases from V and 0 bases from J, with 8 bases between. CDR3: CATSRDRAVNTEAFF. CDR3 DNA: TGTGCCACCAGCAGAGATCGAGCGGTGAACACTGAAGCTTTCTTT.

The chain links TRBV7-2 to TRBJ2-1; possibly TRBD2 for D (5 bases). V lost 3 bases, J lost 0 bases, and 9 bases lay in between. This CDR3 has 15 residues. Germline V CDR1 and CDR2: SGHTA, FQGNSA. The CDR3 region has the DNA TGTGCCAGCAGCTTCTTCGGGGTCTCCTACAATGAGCAGTTCTTC. Encoded protein: CASSFFGVSYNEQFF.

J is TRBJ2-7 and V is TRBV11-1; TRBD1 agrees at 9 bases. Germline CDR1 and CDR2: SGHAT and FQDESV (reference sequence). With 4 bases clipped from V and 4 bases from J, the junction kept 2 bases outside the gene matches. The CDR3 loop spans 13 amino acids. CDR3 protein: CASSYGQGYEQYF. As DNA, the CDR3 is TGTGCCAGCAGCTACGGACAGGGGTACGAGCAGTACTTC.

This clone was seen only a few times. CDR3 in amino acids: CARLPAGGLTGELFF. The CDR3 region has the DNA TGTGCTCGCTTACCCGCGGGGGGGTTAACCGGGGAGCTGTTTTTT. The V gene is TRBV30, the J gene TRBJ2-2, with 9 bases identical to TRBD2. Germline lookup yields CDR1 GTSNPN and CDR2 SVGIG (reference sequence). The CDR3 consists of 15 residues.

This clone is a singleton in its sample. V usage is TRBV9 and J usage is TRBJ1-2; possible D gene TRBD1, 5 bases. Trimming removed 0 bases from V and 7 bases from J, with 25 bases in between. CDR1 is SGDLS, CDR2 YYNGEE, per germline. This CDR3 has 18 amino acids. DNA of the CDR3: TGTGCCAGCAGCGTAGATCCCCGCCGCAGGGCGGATTTTCGTGGCTACACCTTC. It is translated as CASSVDPRRRADFRGYTF.

The rearrangement links TRBV4-2 to TRBJ2-7; D gene unclear. The CDR3 contains 11 residues. V lost 0 bases and J 7 bases, leaving 4 bases between the germline ends. Germline-derived CDR1 and CDR2 are LGHNA and YNFKEQ. The CDR3, as DNA: TGTGCCAGCAGCCAAGAGCTAGAGCAGTACTTC. Translating it yields CASSQELEQYF.

The chain recombines TRBV9 with TRBJ2-5, with D possibly TRBD1 on 5 matching bases. This CDR3 has 14 residues. The V end was cut by 3 bases, the J end by 4 bases, with 13 bases between. Germline V gene sequence: CDR1 SGDLS, CDR2 YYNGEE. CDR3 DNA: TGTGCCAGCAGCGCCCCAGGGTCTGGAGAGACCCAGTACTTC. Protein product: CASSAPGSGETQYF.

This clone has a single count. The chain recombines TRBV25-1 with TRBJ2-1; TRBD2 agrees at 11 bases. This CDR3 has 17 residues. After removal of 8 bases from V and 6 bases from J, the junction contained 15 bases not matched to a gene. Germline CDR1 and CDR2: MGHDK and SYGVNS. CDR3 nucleotides: TGTGCCAGCTCAATAAGGGGGACTAGCGGACTCTTCAATGAGCAGTTCTTC. The encoded protein is CASSIRGTSGLFNEQFF.

The chain links TRBV9 to TRBJ1-1, with a weak D call TRBD1 (6 bases). The CDR3 runs to 13 residues. V gave up 0 bases and J gave up 7 bases, with 10 bases separating them. CDR1 and CDR2 (germline): SGDLS, YYNGEE. The CDR3 here is CASSVEGGIEAFF. Written as DNA, the CDR3 is TGTGCCAGCAGCGTAGAGGGGGGGATTGAAGCTTTCTTT.

The V and J genes are TRBV11-2 and TRBJ1-2; D is unclear. Germline V lookup: CDR1 SGHAT, CDR2 FQNNGV. CDR3 length: 14 amino acids. Trimming stripped 5 bases from V and 8 bases from J, with 18 bases between. CDR3 in DNA: TGTGCCAGCAGCCAAATGGGAGGGTATATAGGCTACACCTTC. This codes for CASSQMGGYIGYTF.

The rearrangement joins TRBV2 to TRBJ2-5, with D possibly TRBD2 on 5 matching bases. The CDR3 extends over 14 amino acids. Between the trimmed V and J ends, which lost 0 bases and 5 bases, there was a span of 10 bases. The germline V gene encodes CDR1 SNHLY and CDR2 FYNNEI. CDR3 sequence reads: CASSEAIGGETQYF. The CDR3 DNA follows: TGTGCCAGCAGTGAAGCGATCGGCGGGGAGACCCAGTACTTC.

The V gene is TRBV11-2, the J gene TRBJ2-3; 7 bases agree with TRBD1. V trimming: 4 bases; J trimming: 2 bases; junction bases outside the gene matches: 6. This CDR3 comprises 15 residues. Per germline, CDR1 SGHAT and CDR2 FQNNGV. CDR3 protein: CASSSGDRPTDTQYF. CDR3 DNA: TGTGCCAGCAGCTCCGGGGACAGACCCACAGATACGCAGTATTTT. Variable domain in full (rest from reference TRBV11-2 and TRBJ2-3): EAGVAQSPRYKIIEKRQSVAFWCNPISGHATLYWYQQILGQGPKLLIQFQNNGVVDDSQLPKDRFSAERLKGVDSTLKIQPAKLEDSAVYLCASSSGDRPTDTQYFGPGTRLTVL.

The gene calls are TRBV5-1 and TRBJ1-1; 11 bases line up with TRBD1. V was pared by 3 bases and J by 10 bases, with 11 bases of the junction left unmatched. There are 15 residues in the CDR3. Germline V CDR1 and CDR2: SGHRS, YFSETQ. CDR3 coding DNA: TGCGCCAGCAGCTCACCAGGGACAGGGGGATCGGGAGCTTTCTTT. Encoded protein: CASSSPGTGGSGAFF.

The chain joins TRBV18 to TRBJ2-5; 13 bases are a match to TRBD2. The germline CDR1 and CDR2 sequences are KGHSH and LQKENI. V lost 3 bases and J lost 2; bases outside the gene matches: 0. This CDR3 has 15 amino acids. For the CDR3, the DNA is TGTGCCAGCTCACCGGGACTAGCGGGGCAAGAGACCCAGTACTTC. Translation gives CASSPGLAGQETQYF.

The J gene is TRBJ1-2, the V gene TRBV28; no firm D call. The CDR3 has 13 residues. V lost 5 bases and J 8 bases, leaving 15 bases between the germline ends. Germline values: CDR1 MDHEN, CDR2 SYDVKM. CDR3 residues: CASSLRGPGGYTF. The CDR3 DNA follows: TGTGCCAGCAGTCTGAGAGGCCCGGGGGGCTACACCTTC.

This rearrangement joins TRBV11-3 to TRBJ2-3, with 10 bases fitting TRBD2. After removal of 4 bases from V and 3 bases from J, the junction contained 4 bases not matched to a gene. The CDR3 spans 15 residues. CDR1 and CDR2 (germline): SGHNT, YENEEA. In DNA form, the CDR3 reads TGTGCCAGCAGCTCAGCGGGAGGGCCGACAGATACGCAGTATTTT. This gives the protein CASSSAGGPTDTQYF.

The chain combines TRBV4-3 with TRBJ2-1; TRBD1 matches 9 bases. Germline lookup yields CDR1 LGHNA and CDR2 YSLEER. V lost 1 base, J lost 4 bases, and 2 bases stayed unmatched. The CDR3 runs to 15 residues. This CDR3 reads CASSQGTGVYNEQFF. The CDR3 bases are TGCGCCAGCAGCCAAGGGACAGGGGTATACAATGAGCAGTTCTTC.